The entry below gives a single T cell receptor beta chain sequence along with its context. Its antigen is not known. All patients were mismatch repair deficient, assessed by either PCR or immunohistochemistry. Three pembrolizumab responders had their TCRs sequenced. The sample belongs to a study of PD-1 blockade in mismatch repair-deficient tumors. Turning to the study itself: Enrolled about 2013-2016, patients had progressing, pretreated mismatch repair-deficient cancers of about a dozen types. Study outcomes and limitations: Rapid post-treatment expansion, then contraction, generally preceding radiologic response, marked tumor-resident clones.

Profiling relied on immunoSEQ multiplex PCR, and the TCRdb table lists in-frame clones only, not all of them. The sample shows under 20,000 clones, over 75% of them seen only once. Sequencing was performed on PBMCs, taken 52 weeks after starting pembrolizumab. This receptor was identified in an adult with mismatch repair-deficient cancer.

The CDR3, as DNA: TGTGCCAGCGGATCACCGGAGGGGTCTACCCTCATAGGGGAGCAGTACTTC. Translated, it gives CASGSPEGSTLIGEQYF. The rearrangement uses TRBV27 and TRBJ2-5, with a possible D match to TRBD2 (6 bases). Germline loops: CDR1 MNHEY, CDR2 SMNVEV (reference sequence). V lost 8 bases to trimming and J lost 11 bases, with 33 bases between them. CDR3 length: 17 amino acids.